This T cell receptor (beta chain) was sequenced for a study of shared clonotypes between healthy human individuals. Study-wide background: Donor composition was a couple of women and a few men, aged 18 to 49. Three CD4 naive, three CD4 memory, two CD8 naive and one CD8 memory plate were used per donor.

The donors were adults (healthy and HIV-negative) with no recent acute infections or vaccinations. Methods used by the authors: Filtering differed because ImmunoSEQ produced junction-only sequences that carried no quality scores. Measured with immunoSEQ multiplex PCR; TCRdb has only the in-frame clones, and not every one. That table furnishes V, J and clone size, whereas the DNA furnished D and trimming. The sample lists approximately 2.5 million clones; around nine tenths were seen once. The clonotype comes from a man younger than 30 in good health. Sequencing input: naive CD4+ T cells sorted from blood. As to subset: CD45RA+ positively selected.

CDR3 nucleotides: TGCGCCAGCCCGGGGGGGTTGGGTTTCAATGAGCAGTTCTTC. Amino acids: CASPGGLGFNEQFF. The chain has TRBV5-1 and TRBJ2-1, with TRBD2 matching 8 bases. Germline V gene sequence: CDR1 SGHRS, CDR2 YFSETQ. CDR3 length: 14 residues. With 7 bases clipped from V and 6 bases from J, the junction kept 9 bases outside the gene matches.